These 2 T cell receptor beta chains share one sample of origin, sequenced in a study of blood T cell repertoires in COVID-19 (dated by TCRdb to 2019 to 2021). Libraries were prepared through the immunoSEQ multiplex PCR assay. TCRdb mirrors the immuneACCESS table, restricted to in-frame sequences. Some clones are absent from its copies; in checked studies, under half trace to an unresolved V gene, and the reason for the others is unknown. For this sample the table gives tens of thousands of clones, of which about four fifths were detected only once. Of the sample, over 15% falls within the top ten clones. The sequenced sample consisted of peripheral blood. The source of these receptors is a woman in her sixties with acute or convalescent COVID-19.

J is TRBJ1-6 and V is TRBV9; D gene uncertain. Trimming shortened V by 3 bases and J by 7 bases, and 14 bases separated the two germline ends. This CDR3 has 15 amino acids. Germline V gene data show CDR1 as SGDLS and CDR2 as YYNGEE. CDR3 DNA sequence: TGTGCCAGCAGCGGGAACTTCGGAGTGAATTCACCCCTCCACTTT. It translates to CASSGNFGVNSPLHF.

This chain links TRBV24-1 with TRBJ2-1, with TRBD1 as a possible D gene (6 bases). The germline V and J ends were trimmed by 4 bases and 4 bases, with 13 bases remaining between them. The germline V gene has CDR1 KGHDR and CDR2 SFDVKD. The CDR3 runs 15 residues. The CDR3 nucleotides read TGTGCCACCAGTGAGGTGGGGGCGAGATACAATGAGCAGTTCTTC. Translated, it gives CATSEVGARYNEQFF.